The subject of this entry is one T cell receptor (beta chain). Trimming cost V 0 bases and J 5 bases, with 10 bases left between them. The CDR3 has 14 amino acids. Per the germline V gene, CDR1 is KGHSH and CDR2 is LQKENI. Profiled with immunoSEQ multiplex PCR; TCRdb holds only in-frame clones, not every one. In the table there are 120,000 to 150,000 clones, approximately 90% of which are singletons. This sample is part of a study of T cell responses to AZD1222 COVID-19 vaccine. This rearrangement joins TRBV18 to TRBJ1-1, with D unclear. The TCR was taken from an adult who received the AZD1222 COVID-19 vaccine. The input for sequencing was peripheral blood, taken 28 days after the second AZD1222 dose. CDR3 sequence reads: CASSPPLRKTEAFF. In DNA, the CDR3 is TGTGCCAGCTCACCACCCTTACGGAAAACTGAAGCTTTCTTT.